The 8 T cell receptor beta chains below all came from one sample that was sequenced in a study of blood T cell repertoires in COVID-19. Here immunoSEQ multiplex PCR was the method, and the copy in TCRdb shows in-frame clones only, minus some. The sample lists more than 65,000 clones; about 90% were seen once. What was sequenced was peripheral blood. The source of these receptors is a human donor in a cohort sampled during active COVID-19.

This clone was counted a single time. The V gene is TRBV4-2, the J gene TRBJ2-3; 13 bases fit TRBD2. V was clipped by 5 bases and J by 1 base; unmatched bases: 3. Germline V CDR1 and CDR2: LGHNA, YNFKEQ. The CDR3 has 16 residues. CDR3 nucleotide sequence: TGTGCCAGCAGCACTAGCGGGGGGGCTGGCACAGATACGCAGTATTTT. It specifies CASSTSGGAGTDTQYF.

This rearrangement joins TRBV2 to TRBJ2-7, with 7 bases that match TRBD2. Germline V gives CDR1 SNHLY, CDR2 FYNNEI. The J segment lost 0 bases and the V segment lost 6 bases, leaving 8 bases of the junction unmatched. This CDR3 is 15 amino acids long. The CDR3 protein is CASRGGERASYEQYF. CDR3 DNA sequence: TGTGCCAGCAGGGGGGGGGAGAGGGCCTCCTACGAGCAGTACTTC.

The CDR3 spells CASRPLDSTNEKLFF. The CDR3 nucleotides read TGTGCCAGCAGACCCCTTGACTCAACTAATGAAAAACTGTTTTTT. The chain couples TRBV28 to TRBJ1-4; no definite D call. The CDR3 is 15 residues long. Looked up from germline, CDR1 is MDHEN and CDR2 is SYDVKM. V gave up 6 bases and J gave up 0 bases, with 11 bases separating them.

J is TRBJ2-3 and V is TRBV7-6; 8 nucleotides line up with TRBD2. Germline V gene lookup returns CDR1 SGHVS and CDR2 FNYEAQ. CDR3 length: 15 residues. V trimming: 5 bases; J trimming: 1 base; junction bases outside the gene matches: 5. CDR3 DNA sequence: TGTGCCAGCAGCGCAAGCGGGGGACGCACAGATACGCAGTATTTT. Protein: CASSASGGRTDTQYF.

The genes are TRBV5-4 and TRBJ1-2; TRBD1 agrees at 9 bases. Per germline, CDR1 SGHNT and CDR2 YYREEE (reference sequence). The trim removed 2 bases at V and 8 bases at J, leaving 4 bases unmatched. The CDR3 is 13 amino acids. The CDR3 protein is CASSLQGARGYTF. In DNA, the CDR3 is TGTGCCAGCAGCTTACAGGGGGCGCGCGGCTACACCTTC.

The chain uses TRBV9 and TRBJ1-1, with TRBD1 identical over 7 bases. Germline CDR1 SGDLS, CDR2 YYNGEE. J lost 0 bases, V lost 3 bases, and 2 bases had no gene match. The CDR3 is 14 residues long. The CDR3 region is CASSAGQMNTEAFF. In nucleotides, the CDR3 is TGTGCCAGCAGCGCGGGACAGATGAACACTGAAGCTTTCTTT.

This clone has just one count. The J gene is TRBJ2-7, the V gene TRBV11-2; 9 nucleotides agree with TRBD2. The V and J ends lost 4 bases and 3 bases, in that order; junction bases with no gene match: 16. This CDR3 has 18 residues. Germline CDR1 and CDR2: SGHAT and FQNNGV. In DNA form, the CDR3 reads TGTGCCAGCAGCTCGCAGCGGGGGGCCCCTACAGCCTACTACGAGCAGTACTTC. Translated: CASSSQRGAPTAYYEQYF.

V usage is TRBV6-5 and J usage is TRBJ1-4; D might be TRBD1 (6 bases). Germline V gives CDR1 MNHEY, CDR2 SVGAGI. The CDR3 totals 13 residues. Between the trimmed V and J ends, which lost 2 bases and 10 bases, there was a span of 11 bases. The CDR3 sequence: CASSYKGVGKLFF. As DNA, the CDR3 is TGTGCCAGCAGTTACAAGGGGGTTGGAAAACTGTTTTTT.